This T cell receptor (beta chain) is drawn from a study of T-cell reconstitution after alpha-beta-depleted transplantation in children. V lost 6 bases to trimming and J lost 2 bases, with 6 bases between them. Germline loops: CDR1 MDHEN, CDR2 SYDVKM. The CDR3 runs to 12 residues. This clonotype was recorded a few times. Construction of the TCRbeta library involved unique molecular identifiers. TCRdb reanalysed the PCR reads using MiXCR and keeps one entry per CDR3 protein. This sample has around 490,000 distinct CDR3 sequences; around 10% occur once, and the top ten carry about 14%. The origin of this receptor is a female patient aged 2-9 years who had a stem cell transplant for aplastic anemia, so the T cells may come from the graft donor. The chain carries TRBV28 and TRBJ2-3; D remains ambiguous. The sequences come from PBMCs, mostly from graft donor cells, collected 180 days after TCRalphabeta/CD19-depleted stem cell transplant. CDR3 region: CASRLTTDTQYF. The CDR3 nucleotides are TGTGCCAGCAGGTTAACCACAGATACGCAGTATTTT.